This entry describes one TCR beta chain. Germline V CDR1 and CDR2: MDHEN, SYDVKM. There are 11 residues in the CDR3. V was trimmed by 4 bases and J by 4 bases, leaving 4 bases between them. CD45RO-negative, CCR7-positively selected cells formed the naive CD8 fraction, excluding terminally differentiated effector memory CD45RA+ cells. The record originates from a study of shared clonotypes between healthy human individuals. Sequencing used immunoSEQ multiplex PCR; TCRdb keeps in-frame clones, though not all of them. The repertoire holds approximately 2,000,000 clones, roughly 93% seen once, with about 1.7% in the top ten.

The source material was naive CD8+ T cells from PBMCs. The TCR comes from a man aged 18-30 years in good health. Some clones in this sample may be carry-over from other donors' samples. The V gene is TRBV28, the J gene TRBJ1-2; unclear D gene. CDR3 residues: CASSWAYGYTF. The CDR3 DNA follows: TGTGCCAGCAGTTGGGCCTATGGCTACACCTTC.